Listed here are 3 T cell receptor beta chains from one sample, sequenced in a study of tissue T cells after allogeneic stem cell transplantation. Some clones are missing from TCRdb's copy, which holds only in-frame ones; the method was immunoSEQ multiplex PCR. The table lists tens of thousands of clones, approximately 70% of them singletons. The specimen was sorted cells pooled from one or two spleens. The receptor set was obtained from a pool of C57BL/6 mice in good health.

Comment on this clone: Mouse names are used for the genes. The read gets to within 1 residue of the CDR3 end, and the germline J gene fills in the rest. The chain joins TRBV12-1 to TRBJ2-3; the match to TRBD2 covers 7 bases. The CDR3 totals 13 residues. The ends lost 4 bases at V and 2 bases at J; junction bases unmatched: 2. Germline CDR1 reads SGHSN; CDR2 reads HYEKVE. Incomplete CDR3 DNA: TGTGCCAGCTCCCTGGGGGATGCAGAAACGCTGTAT. Amino acid sequence: CASSLGDAETLY. The full CDR3 protein is CASSLGDAETLYF.

With regard to this clone: Germline and genes: mouse. The CDR3 end falls 1 residue outside the read, so it is completed with the germline J gene. The chain couples TRBV15 to TRBJ1-3; TRBD1 matches 10 bases. Germline V gene data show CDR1 as SGHND and CDR2 as FRSKSL. Trimming at V came to 2 bases and at J to 4 bases, leaving 5 bases not matched to a gene. The CDR3 has 16 residues. The CDR3 spells CASSLRDRGPGNTLYF. CDR3 DNA (partial): TGTGCCAGCAGTTTAAGAGACAGGGGGCCAGGAAATACGCTCTAT.

On this clone: Germline and genes here are mouse. The read falls 1 residue short of the CDR3 end, and the missing part is taken from the germline J gene. V usage is TRBV13-3 and J usage is TRBJ2-1, with 12 nucleotides matching TRBD2. The CDR3 has 15 residues. V dropped 6 bases and J dropped 2; count of bases not matched to a gene: 3. Germline values: CDR1 NNHDY, CDR2 SYVADS. CDR3 DNA (partial): TGTGCCAGCAAGACTGGGGGGGCGGACTATGCTGAGCAGTTC. Its translation is CASKTGGADYAEQF. The full-length CDR3 reads as CASKTGGADYAEQFF.